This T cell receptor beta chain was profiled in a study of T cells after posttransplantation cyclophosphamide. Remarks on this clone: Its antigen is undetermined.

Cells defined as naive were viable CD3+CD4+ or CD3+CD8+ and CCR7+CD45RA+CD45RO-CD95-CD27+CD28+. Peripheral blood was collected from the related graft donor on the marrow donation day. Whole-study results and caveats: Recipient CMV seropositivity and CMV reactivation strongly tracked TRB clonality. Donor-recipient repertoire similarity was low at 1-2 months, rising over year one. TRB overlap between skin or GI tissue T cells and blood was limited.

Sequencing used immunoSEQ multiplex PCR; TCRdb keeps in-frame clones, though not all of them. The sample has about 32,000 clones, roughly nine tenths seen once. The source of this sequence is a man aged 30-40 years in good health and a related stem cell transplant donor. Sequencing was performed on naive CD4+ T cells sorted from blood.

The CDR3 DNA reads TGTGCCAGCAGTGAACAACCCGGGACAGATGAGCAGTTCTTC. It encodes CASSEQPGTDEQFF. J is TRBJ2-1 and V is TRBV2, with TRBD1 identical over 7 bases. V shed 2 bases, J shed 8 bases, and the junction held 6 bases outside the gene matches. The length of the CDR3 is 14 residues. Germline CDR1 SNHLY, CDR2 FYNNEI. Supplemented by reference TRBV2 and TRBJ2-1, the full variable domain reads EPEVTQTPSHQVTQMGQEVILRCVPISNHLYFYWYRQILGQKVEFLVSFYNNEISEKSEIFDDQFSVERPDGSNFTLKIRSTKLEDSAMYFCASSEQPGTDEQFFGPGTRLTVL.